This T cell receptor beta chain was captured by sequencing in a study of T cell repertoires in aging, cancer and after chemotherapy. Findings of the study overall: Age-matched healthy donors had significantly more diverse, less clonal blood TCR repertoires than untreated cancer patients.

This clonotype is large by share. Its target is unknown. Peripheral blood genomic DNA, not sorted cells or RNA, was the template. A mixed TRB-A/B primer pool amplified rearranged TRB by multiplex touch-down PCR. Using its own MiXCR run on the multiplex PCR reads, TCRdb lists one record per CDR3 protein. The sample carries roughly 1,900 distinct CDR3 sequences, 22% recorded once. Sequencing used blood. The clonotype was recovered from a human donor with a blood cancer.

CDR3 in DNA: TGTGCCAGCTCACCGGAACTAGCGGGTATGGAGACCCAGTACTTC. As protein: CASSPELAGMETQYF. The V and J genes are TRBV18 and TRBJ2-5; TRBD2 agrees at 9 bases. Losses at the gene ends were 3 bases for V and 5 bases for J; bases not matched to a gene: 7. Germline lookup yields CDR1 KGHSH and CDR2 LQKENI. The CDR3 sequence is 15 residues long.